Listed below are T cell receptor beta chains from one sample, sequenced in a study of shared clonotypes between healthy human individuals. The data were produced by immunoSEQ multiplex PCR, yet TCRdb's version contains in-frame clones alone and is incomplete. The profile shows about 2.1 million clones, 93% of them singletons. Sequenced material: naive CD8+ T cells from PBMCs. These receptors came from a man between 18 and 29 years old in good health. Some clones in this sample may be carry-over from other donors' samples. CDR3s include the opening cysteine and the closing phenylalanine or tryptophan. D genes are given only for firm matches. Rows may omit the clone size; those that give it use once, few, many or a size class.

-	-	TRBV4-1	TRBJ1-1	CASSQGRTADTEAFF	TGCGCCAGCAGCCAAGGTCGGACAGCCGACACTGAAGCTTTCTTT
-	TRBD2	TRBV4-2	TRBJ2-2	CASSQAQLRGRANGELFF	TGTGCCAGCAGCCAAGCGCAACTGCGCGGGAGGGCCAACGGGGAGCTGTTTTTT
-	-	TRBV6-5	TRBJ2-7	CASSYSRQSNEQYF	TGTGCCAGCAGTTACTCGAGACAGAGTAACGAGCAGTACTTC
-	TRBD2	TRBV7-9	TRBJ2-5	CASSSKGGVQETQYF	TGTGCCAGCAGCTCAAAGGGAGGGGTTCAAGAGACCCAGTACTTC
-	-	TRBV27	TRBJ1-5	CASSLSSYSNQPQHF	TGTGCCAGCAGTTTATCGAGTTATAGCAATCAGCCCCAGCATTTT
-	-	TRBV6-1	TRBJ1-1	CATYFTIGAAFF	TGTGCCACTTACTTTACTATAGGGGCGGCTTTCTTT
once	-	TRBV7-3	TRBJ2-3	CASSQRGGQSTDTQYF	TGTGCCAGCAGCCAACGCGGAGGACAGAGCACAGATACGCAGTATTTT
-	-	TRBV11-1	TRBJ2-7	CASSFSGYEQYF	TGTGCCAGCAGCTTTTCGGGGTACGAGCAGTACTTC
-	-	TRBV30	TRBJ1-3	CAWSEEKGALTYSGNTIYF	TGTGCCTGGAGTGAAGAAAAAGGGGCCCTTACTTACTCTGGAAACACCATATATTTT
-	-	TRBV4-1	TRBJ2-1	CASSQRTAASYNEQFF	TGCGCCAGCAGCCAAAGGACAGCCGCCTCCTACAATGAGCAGTTCTTC
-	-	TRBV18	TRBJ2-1	CASSPTQTRLYNEQFF	TGTGCCAGCTCACCAACTCAGACTAGGCTATACAATGAGCAGTTCTTC
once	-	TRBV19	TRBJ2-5	CASSGAPETQYF	TGTGCCAGTAGCGGGGCTCCGGAGACCCAGTACTTC
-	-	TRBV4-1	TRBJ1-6	CASSQVRLGVADSPLHF	TGCGCCAGCAGCCAAGTTCGCCTAGGGGTCGCGGATTCACCCCTCCACTTT
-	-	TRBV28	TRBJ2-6	CASSLCQRPGANVLTF	TGTGCCAGCAGTTTATGTCAGCGCCCTGGGGCCAACGTCCTGACTTTC
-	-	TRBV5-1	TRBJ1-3	CASSFGSGNTIYF	TGCGCCAGCAGCTTTGGCTCTGGAAACACCATATATTTT
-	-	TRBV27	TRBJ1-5	CASARTDNQPQHF	TGTGCCAGCGCCCGGACGGACAATCAGCCCCAGCATTTT
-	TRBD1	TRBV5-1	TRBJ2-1	CASSPTGGSEQFF	TGCGCCAGCTCACCTACAGGGGGAAGTGAGCAGTTCTTC
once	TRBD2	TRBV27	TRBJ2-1	CASNPGTSPKHEQFF	TGTGCCAGCAATCCGGGGACTAGCCCCAAGCATGAGCAGTTCTTC
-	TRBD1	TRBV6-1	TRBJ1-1	CASSEAGTGASAFF	TGTGCCAGCAGTGAAGCCGGGACAGGGGCGTCGGCTTTCTTT
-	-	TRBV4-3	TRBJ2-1	CASSQDGPNNEQFF	TGCGCCAGCAGCCAAGATGGGCCTAACAATGAGCAGTTCTTC
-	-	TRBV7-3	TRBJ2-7	CASSLKAGTYPYEQYF	TGTGCCAGCAGCTTAAAGGCGGGGACTTACCCGTACGAGCAGTACTTC
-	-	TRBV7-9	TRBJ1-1	CASSFFTNTEAFF	TGTGCCAGCAGCTTTTTTACGAACACTGAAGCTTTCTTT
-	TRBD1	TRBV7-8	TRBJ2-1	CASSLAHQGANEQFF	TGTGCCAGCAGCTTAGCCCACCAGGGGGCAAATGAGCAGTTCTTC
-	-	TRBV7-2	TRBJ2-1	CASRGQLNEQFF	TGTGCCAGCAGGGGACAACTCAATGAGCAGTTCTTC
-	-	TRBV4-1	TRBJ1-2	CASSQTGGEYGYTF	TGCGCCAGCAGCCAGACAGGAGGGGAATATGGCTACACCTTC
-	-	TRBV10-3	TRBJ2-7	CATLQGPSYEQYF	TGTGCCACCTTACAAGGACCCTCCTACGAGCAGTACTTC
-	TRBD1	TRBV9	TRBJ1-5	CASSAQGAGQPQHF	TGTGCCAGCAGCGCCCAGGGGGCAGGACAGCCCCAGCATTTT
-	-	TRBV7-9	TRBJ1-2	CASSLGQVYGYTF	TGTGCCAGCAGCTTAGGACAGGTATACGGCTACACCTTC
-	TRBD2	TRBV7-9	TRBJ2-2	CASSLSVGGPETGELFF	TGTGCCAGCAGCTTATCAGTGGGAGGGCCGGAAACCGGGGAGCTGTTTTTT
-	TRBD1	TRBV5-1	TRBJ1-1	CASSLLPDTGGPNTEAFF	TGCGCCAGCAGCTTGCTCCCAGACACAGGGGGCCCGAACACTGAAGCTTTCTTT
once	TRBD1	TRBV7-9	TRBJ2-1	CASSGTASSYNEQFF	TGTGCCAGCAGCGGGACAGCCAGCTCCTACAATGAGCAGTTCTTC
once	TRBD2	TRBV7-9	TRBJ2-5	CASSLELAGVETQYF	TGTGCCAGCAGCTTAGAGCTAGCGGGAGTGGAGACCCAGTACTTC
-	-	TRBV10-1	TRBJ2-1	CASSELVGFNEQFF	TGCGCCAGCAGTGAGTTGGTGGGATTTAATGAGCAGTTCTTC
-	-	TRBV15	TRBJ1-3	CATSSELYSGNTIYF	TGTGCCACCAGCAGCGAGCTCTACTCTGGAAACACCATATATTTT
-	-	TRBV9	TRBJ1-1	CASSLEGAGRGTEAFF	TGTGCCAGCAGCCTTGAGGGCGCAGGTCGGGGGACTGAAGCTTTCTTT
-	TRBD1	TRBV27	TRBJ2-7	CASTHPGTGGEPGEQYF	TGTGCCAGCACCCATCCCGGGACAGGGGGCGAACCTGGAGAGCAGTACTTC
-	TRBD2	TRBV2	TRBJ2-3	CASRPTSGSWDTQYF	TGTGCCAGCAGACCGACTAGCGGCTCATGGGATACGCAGTATTTT
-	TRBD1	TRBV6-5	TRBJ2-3	CASSYLAGGDTQYF	TGTGCCAGCAGTTACCTGGCAGGGGGCGATACGCAGTATTTT
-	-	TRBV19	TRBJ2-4	CASSIVGDLAKNIQYF	TGTGCCAGTAGTATAGTGGGGGATCTAGCCAAAAACATTCAGTACTTC
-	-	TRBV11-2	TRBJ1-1	CASSSWEHTEAFF	TGTGCCAGCAGCTCCTGGGAGCACACTGAAGCTTTCTTT
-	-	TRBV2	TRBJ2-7	CASSEDETQAYEQYF	TGTGCCAGCAGTGAAGACGAAACTCAGGCTTACGAGCAGTACTTC
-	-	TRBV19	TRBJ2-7	CASSEGRYYEQYF	TGTGCCAGTAGTGAGGGGAGATACTACGAGCAGTACTTC
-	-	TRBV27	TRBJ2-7	CASQLSQGFDYEQYF	TGTGCCAGCCAACTTTCACAGGGTTTTGACTACGAGCAGTACTTC
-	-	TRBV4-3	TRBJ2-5	CASSQDPEETQYF	TGCGCCAGCAGCCAAGATCCGGAAGAGACCCAGTACTTC
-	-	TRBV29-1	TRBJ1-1	CSVFPFTEAFF	TGCAGCGTTTTTCCATTCACTGAAGCTTTCTTT
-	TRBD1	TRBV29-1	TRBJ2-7	CSVVGQGAYEQYF	TGCAGCGTTGTGGGACAGGGGGCCTACGAGCAGTACTTC
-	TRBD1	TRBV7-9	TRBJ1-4	CASSPPDRGNEKLFF	TGTGCCAGCAGCCCCCCTGACAGGGGTAATGAAAAACTGTTTTTT
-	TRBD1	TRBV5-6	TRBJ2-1	CASSLGPGGRYNEQFF	TGTGCCAGCAGCTTGGGTCCAGGGGGCAGGTACAATGAGCAGTTCTTC
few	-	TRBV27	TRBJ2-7	CASRGAPSSYEQYF	TGTGCCAGCAGGGGGGCCCCGAGCTCCTACGAGCAGTACTTC